This TCR beta chain came from a study of regulatory T cells in long-lasting Graves disease. In its sample, this clonotype was seen many times. Its antigen is as yet unknown. Arm-PCR of CDR3 regions and iRepertoire HTBI primers were used to build TCR beta libraries. TCRdb independently ran MiXCR on the multiplex PCR reads; one entry per CDR3 protein. The sample lists a few hundred thousand distinct CDR3 sequences, 12% seen once, with approximately 17% in the top ten. General study findings and limits: TRBV28, TRBJ1-2 and TRBJ2-5 emerged as the favored segments in persistent disease.

CDR1 and CDR2 (germline): MNHNS, SASEGT. The CDR3 totals 17 residues. Time point denoted: newly diagnosed GD, antithyroid drugs for less than 3 months. PBMC RNA was the source of the TCR library. Staff drew roughly 10 milliliters of peripheral blood into EDTA tubes. This same sample was also taken into another study, of T cells in Graves' hyperthyroidism and ophthalmopathy. That publication notes: The study used the HTBI primer set for a first-round RT-PCR of the TCR CDR3. Peripheral blood also featured most of the thyroid clonotypes expanded above 0.001.

The chain links TRBV6-1 to TRBJ2-1; 8 nucleotides align to TRBD1. The J call may be mistaken, given a closer DNA end match to TRBJ2-5. The sequence derives from a woman between 18 and 29 years old with Graves disease. Sequenced here: peripheral blood mononuclear cells (PBMCs), sampled at new diagnosis, from a patient treated with antithyroid drugs. The CDR3 reads CATADPGTGEPWETQYF. CDR3 nucleotide sequence: TGTGCCACCGCCGACCCCGGGACAGGAGAGCCTTGGGAGACCCAGTACTTC.